The rows below give T cell receptor beta chains drawn from one sample of a study of technical replicates of blood from a few donors. Here immunoSEQ multiplex PCR was the method, and the copy in TCRdb shows in-frame clones only, minus some. The table records under 80,000 clones, 91% of them present only once. The material sequenced was T cells isolated from PBMCs. Receptor source: a human donor in good health. Some clones in this sample may be carry-over from other donors' samples. The CDR3 runs from the conserved cysteine through the conserved F or W. The D gene is left open where the match is weak. Not every row has a clone size; where given, it reads once, few, many or a size class.

abundance: -; d_gene: -; j_gene: TRBJ2-6; v_gene: TRBV27; CDR3nt: TGTGCCAGCAGTTTGGGGGGAACCGGGGCCAACGTCCTGACTTTC; CDR3aa: CASSLGGTGANVLTF
abundance: -; d_gene: -; j_gene: TRBJ2-7; v_gene: TRBV4-2; CDR3nt: TGTGCCAGCAGCCAAGGACTCCAGGGGATGTTCTACGAGCAGTACTTC; CDR3aa: CASSQGLQGMFYEQYF
abundance: -; d_gene: TRBD1; j_gene: TRBJ2-5; v_gene: TRBV25-1; CDR3nt: TGTGCCAGCAGTAACAGGGGATGGCAAGAGACCCAGTACTTC; CDR3aa: CASSNRGWQETQYF
abundance: -; d_gene: -; j_gene: TRBJ2-3; v_gene: TRBV10-3; CDR3nt: TGTGCCATCCGGGAGACAGATACGCAGTATTTT; CDR3aa: CAIRETDTQYF
abundance: once; d_gene: -; j_gene: TRBJ2-1; v_gene: TRBV9; CDR3nt: TGTGCCAGCAGCGTATACGACAGCCCAAGCTCCTACAATGAGCAGTTCTTC; CDR3aa: CASSVYDSPSSYNEQFF
abundance: -; d_gene: -; j_gene: TRBJ1-3; v_gene: TRBV21-1; CDR3nt: TGTGCCAGCAGAAACAGGGTTTTGGCTCTATCCGGAAACACCATATATTTT; CDR3aa: CASRNRVLALSGNTIYF
abundance: -; d_gene: TRBD2; j_gene: TRBJ2-3; v_gene: TRBV6-6; CDR3nt: TGTGCCAGCAGTTACTCGCACGCGGGAGGAACAGATACGCAGTATTTT; CDR3aa: CASSYSHAGGTDTQYF
abundance: -; d_gene: TRBD2; j_gene: TRBJ2-7; v_gene: TRBV7-6; CDR3nt: TGTGCCAGCAGCTTACGACTAGCGGGAGGTGCCTACGAGCAGTACTTC; CDR3aa: CASSLRLAGGAYEQYF
abundance: once; d_gene: -; j_gene: TRBJ1-1; v_gene: TRBV28; CDR3nt: TGTGCCAGCAGTTTTGTAGGGGAAGTGAGCACTGAAGCTTTCTTT; CDR3aa: CASSFVGEVSTEAFF
abundance: once; d_gene: -; j_gene: TRBJ2-7; v_gene: TRBV30; CDR3nt: TGTGCCTGGAGTGTTACAGGAAACTCCTACGAGCAGTACTTC; CDR3aa: CAWSVTGNSYEQYF
abundance: -; d_gene: -; j_gene: TRBJ1-1; v_gene: TRBV18; CDR3nt: TGTGCCAGCTCACCAGCAGGTATGAACACTGAAGCTTTCTTT; CDR3aa: CASSPAGMNTEAFF
abundance: -; d_gene: -; j_gene: TRBJ2-1; v_gene: TRBV7-9; CDR3nt: TGTGCCAGCAGCACCCGAGATGAGCAGTTCTTC; CDR3aa: CASSTRDEQFF
abundance: -; d_gene: -; j_gene: TRBJ2-7; v_gene: TRBV11-2; CDR3nt: TGTGCCAGCAGGGGGGGTAGCTCCTACGAGCAGTACTTC; CDR3aa: CASRGGSSYEQYF
abundance: -; d_gene: -; j_gene: TRBJ1-1; v_gene: TRBV4-1; CDR3nt: TGCGCCAGCAGCCAAAGGGGCTCCTCGCCAGCTGAAGCTTTCTTT; CDR3aa: CASSQRGSSPAEAFF
abundance: -; d_gene: -; j_gene: TRBJ1-2; v_gene: TRBV6-5; CDR3nt: TGTGCCAGCAGTTCAGGGGCAGAAAATAACTATGGCTACACCTTC; CDR3aa: CASSSGAENNYGYTF
abundance: -; d_gene: -; j_gene: TRBJ2-1; v_gene: TRBV27; CDR3nt: TGTGCCAGCAGTTTAGGTCGGGTTTGGACACCCAATGAGCAGTTCTTC; CDR3aa: CASSLGRVWTPNEQFF
abundance: -; d_gene: -; j_gene: TRBJ1-1; v_gene: TRBV6-6; CDR3nt: TGTGCCAGCATTCCGTACGTGGGAGTCACTGAAGCTTTCTTT; CDR3aa: CASIPYVGVTEAFF
abundance: -; d_gene: -; j_gene: TRBJ1-1; v_gene: TRBV19; CDR3nt: TGTGCCAGTAGTATTATGGGCGGGGACACTGAAGCTTTCTTT; CDR3aa: CASSIMGGDTEAFF
abundance: -; d_gene: -; j_gene: TRBJ1-2; v_gene: TRBV5-8; CDR3nt: TGTGCCAGCAGCCGAGCCTTTATGGGCTACACCTTC; CDR3aa: CASSRAFMGYTF
abundance: -; d_gene: TRBD1; j_gene: TRBJ2-5; v_gene: TRBV18; CDR3nt: TGTGCCAGCGGTGCACAGGGGGCCAGTGAGACCCAGTACTTC; CDR3aa: CASGAQGASETQYF
abundance: -; d_gene: -; j_gene: TRBJ2-7; v_gene: TRBV6-5; CDR3nt: TGTGCCAGCAGTTACTCAGTCGGTGAATTCGAGTACGAGCAGTACTTC; CDR3aa: CASSYSVGEFEYEQYF
abundance: -; d_gene: -; j_gene: TRBJ2-3; v_gene: TRBV30; CDR3nt: TGTGCCTTGGCCTTGAGGTTTTCAGATACGCAGTATTTT; CDR3aa: CALALRFSDTQYF
abundance: few; d_gene: -; j_gene: TRBJ1-2; v_gene: TRBV6-4; CDR3nt: TGTGCCAGCAGTGACTCCGAGTGGACTGATGGCTACACCTTC; CDR3aa: CASSDSEWTDGYTF
abundance: -; d_gene: TRBD1; j_gene: TRBJ1-4; v_gene: TRBV5-1; CDR3nt: TGCGCCAGCAGTTCGGGACAGGAAAATGAAAAACTGTTTTTT; CDR3aa: CASSSGQENEKLFF
abundance: few; d_gene: TRBD1; j_gene: TRBJ2-1; v_gene: TRBV29-1; CDR3nt: TGCAGCGTTCCCAGGACAGGGAGGAATGAGCAGTTCTTC; CDR3aa: CSVPRTGRNEQFF
abundance: -; d_gene: -; j_gene: TRBJ2-1; v_gene: TRBV28; CDR3nt: TGTGCTATTTCGATAGGGAGCTCCTACAATGAGCAGTTCTTC; CDR3aa: CAISIGSSYNEQFF
abundance: -; d_gene: -; j_gene: TRBJ2-7; v_gene: TRBV10-3; CDR3nt: TGTGCCATCATGTTGGACGGGAGAAACGAGCAGTACTTC; CDR3aa: CAIMLDGRNEQYF
abundance: few; d_gene: TRBD1; j_gene: TRBJ1-2; v_gene: TRBV27; CDR3nt: TGTGCCAGCAGTGCCCCCGGGGACAGGGCAAACTATGGCTACACCTTC; CDR3aa: CASSAPGDRANYGYTF
abundance: -; d_gene: TRBD1; j_gene: TRBJ1-3; v_gene: TRBV15; CDR3nt: TGTGCCACCAGCAGAGCCGCGACAGGGAATTATGGAAACACCATATATTTT; CDR3aa: CATSRAATGNYGNTIYF
abundance: -; d_gene: -; j_gene: TRBJ2-5; v_gene: TRBV10-3; CDR3nt: TGTGCCATCAGTGAACACGGGTATTCGGAGACCCAGTACTTC; CDR3aa: CAISEHGYSETQYF
abundance: -; d_gene: TRBD1; j_gene: TRBJ2-7; v_gene: TRBV19; CDR3nt: TGTGCCAGTAGTGCCCGGGACAGGGGCTACGAGCAGTACTTC; CDR3aa: CASSARDRGYEQYF
abundance: -; d_gene: TRBD2; j_gene: TRBJ2-5; v_gene: TRBV7-3; CDR3nt: TGTGCCAGCAGCTTCGCGGGAGGGTGGGAGCAGTACTTC; CDR3aa: CASSFAGGWEQYF
abundance: -; d_gene: TRBD2; j_gene: TRBJ2-2; v_gene: TRBV5-1; CDR3nt: TGCGCCAGCATGGGACTAGCGAACACCGGGGAGCTGTTTTTT; CDR3aa: CASMGLANTGELFF
abundance: -; d_gene: TRBD2; j_gene: TRBJ2-3; v_gene: TRBV2; CDR3nt: TGTGCCAGCAGTGGACTAGCGGGAGGCACAGATACGCAGTATTTT; CDR3aa: CASSGLAGGTDTQYF
abundance: -; d_gene: TRBD1; j_gene: TRBJ1-5; v_gene: TRBV18; CDR3nt: TGTGCCAGCTCACCCCAGGGGGATCAGCCCCAGCATTTT; CDR3aa: CASSPQGDQPQHF
abundance: -; d_gene: -; j_gene: TRBJ1-1; v_gene: TRBV4-1; CDR3nt: TGCGCCAGCAGCCAATTTACAGGGATAACTGAAGCTTTCTTT; CDR3aa: CASSQFTGITEAFF
abundance: -; d_gene: -; j_gene: TRBJ1-2; v_gene: TRBV29-1; CDR3nt: TGCAGCGTGGCCGGGACCGCGGGGGCTAACTATGGCTACACCTTC; CDR3aa: CSVAGTAGANYGYTF
abundance: -; d_gene: TRBD2; j_gene: TRBJ2-3; v_gene: TRBV5-1; CDR3nt: TGCGCCAGCAGCCCGCGACTAGCGCAAAACACAGATACGCAGTATTTT; CDR3aa: CASSPRLAQNTDTQYF
abundance: -; d_gene: -; j_gene: TRBJ1-3; v_gene: TRBV7-3; CDR3nt: TGTGCCAGCAGCTCCTCGGGCGAGGGCGCGGGAAACACCATATATTTT; CDR3aa: CASSSSGEGAGNTIYF
abundance: -; d_gene: TRBD1; j_gene: TRBJ2-1; v_gene: TRBV27; CDR3nt: TGTGCCAGCAGTCCCGGGACAGGGACCTACAATGAGCAGTTCTTC; CDR3aa: CASSPGTGTYNEQFF
abundance: once; d_gene: -; j_gene: TRBJ2-2; v_gene: TRBV7-9; CDR3nt: TGTGCCAGCAGTTACAAAGGGGGTCTGGGGGAGCTGTTTTTT; CDR3aa: CASSYKGGLGELFF
abundance: -; d_gene: TRBD1; j_gene: TRBJ1-1; v_gene: TRBV19; CDR3nt: TGTGCCAGTAGTATTATCCAGACAGGGTTCACTGAAGCTTTCTTT; CDR3aa: CASSIIQTGFTEAFF